This TCR beta chain came from a study of post-analysis software for immune sequencing data. Study background: Included courses were relapsing-remitting and secondary progressive multiple sclerosis; progressive-relapsing multiple sclerosis was also included. Study-level points and caveats: Versus controls, multiple sclerosis patients showed significantly lower diversity (normalized Chao1). Controls showed lower frequencies than patients for a few TRBV segments, and TRBV5-6, TRBV5-1 and TRBV20-1 were among these. Strong same-batch co-clustering of samples appeared with F measure clustering.

On this clonotype: What it binds is unknown.

Unique molecular identifiers were present in the TCR beta cDNA libraries. Input populations of roughly 1 to 11 million T cells gave rise to approximately 500,000 cDNA molecules. Each CDR3 protein gets one entry after TCRdb re-called the PCR reads with MiXCR. The sample consists of approximately 730,000 distinct CDR3 sequences, about 43% of them appearing once. The CDR3 sequence is 11 residues long. Deletions cut 3 bases from V and 3 bases from J, with 6 bases between. CDR1 DFQATT and CDR2 SNEGSKA come from the germline V gene (reference sequence). The TCR originated in a girl under 18 with multiple sclerosis. Specimen: blood. This rearrangement joins TRBV20-1 to TRBJ2-7, with D maybe TRBD2 (5 bases). The CDR3 DNA sequence: TGCAGTGCTAGGGGAGACTACGAGCAGTACTTC. Amino acid sequence: CSARGDYEQYF.